Below, 18 T cell receptor beta chains from the same sample are listed, as sequenced in a study of regulatory T cells in long-lasting Graves disease. Assembly of TCR beta libraries relied on iRepertoire HTBI primers together with Arm-PCR of CDR3 regions. TCRdb itself ran the multiplex PCR reads through MiXCR, one entry per CDR3 protein. Of a few hundred thousand distinct CDR3 sequences listed, 23% were seen once; the top ten hold around 24%. Time point here: persistent/refractory GD, antithyroid drugs over 5 years with positive TRAb. Construction of the TCR library relied on RNA isolated from PBMCs. The sequenced sample was peripheral blood mononuclear cells (PBMCs), obtained when the disease was refractory, from a patient treated with antithyroid drugs. These receptors all come from a female donor with Graves disease.

This clonotype has more than one count but fewer than ten. This chain links TRBV6-1 with TRBJ2-7; D may match TRBD1 or TRBD2 (5 bases each). The CDR3 runs to 11 residues. V lost 8 bases and J 7 bases, leaving 12 bases between the germline ends. Germline CDR1 MNHNS, CDR2 SASEGT. The CDR3 region is CASGGMEEQYF. The DNA of the CDR3 is TGTGCCAGCGGGGGAATGGAGGAGCAGTACTTC.

This clonotype was observed a handful of times. The V gene is TRBV27, the J gene TRBJ2-7, with a tentative D call TRBD2 (7 bases). CDR1 and CDR2 (germline): MNHEY, SMNVEV (reference sequence). CDR3 length: 14 amino acids. V was shortened by 3 bases and J by 7 bases, with 16 bases between the two germline ends. CDR3 in amino acids: CASSLGGGSGEQYF. The CDR3 nucleotides read TGTGCCAGCAGTTTGGGCGGGGGCTCTGGGGAGCAGTACTTC.

The chain joins TRBV7-9 to TRBJ2-5; 9 bases match TRBD1. The CDR3 extends over 17 amino acids. Germline trimming cut 5 bases from V and 5 bases from J; bases unmatched to any gene: 15. From germline, CDR1 is SEHNR and CDR2 FQNEAQ (reference sequence). The CDR3 DNA reads as TGTGCCAGCAGCGCTTCACCAGGGACAGGGATTGTCGAGACCCAGTACTTC. It yields the protein CASSASPGTGIVETQYF.

A few counts support this clonotype. The chain has TRBV13 and TRBJ2-7; D unclear. V gave up 2 bases and J gave up 3 bases, with 8 bases separating them. The CDR3 loop spans 13 amino acids. The germline V gene has CDR1 PRHDT and CDR2 FYEKMQ (reference sequence). The CDR3 DNA follows: TGTGCCAGCAGCTTAAGATCCAACTACGAGCAGTACTTC. Translating it yields CASSLRSNYEQYF.

Many counts were recorded for this clonotype. This chain links TRBV12-3 or TRBV12-4 with TRBJ2-7; D call uncertain. V gave up 8 bases and J gave up 4 bases, with 9 bases separating them. The CDR3 consists of 11 residues. The CDR3, as DNA: TGTGCCAGCTCGATCGGGTACGAGCAGTACTTC. It specifies CASSIGYEQYF.

This clonotype showed up many times. V gene TRBV12-3 or TRBV12-4 combines with J gene TRBJ1-6; D remains ambiguous. Deletions cut 3 bases from V and 9 bases from J, with 12 bases between. The CDR3 has 14 amino acids. CDR3: CASSFNNPGSPLHF. Here the CDR3 DNA reads TGTGCCAGCAGTTTTAATAATCCGGGTTCACCCCTCCACTTT.

This clonotype was seen repeatedly, ten times or more. The chain employs TRBV5-6 and TRBJ2-5; 11 bases align to TRBD2. The germline V gene has CDR1 SGHDT and CDR2 YYEEEE. V was clipped by 5 bases and J by 2 bases; unmatched bases: 5. The CDR3 totals 15 residues. The chain's CDR3 is CASSLAGGLQETQYF. The CDR3 DNA sequence: TGTGCCAGCAGTCTAGCGGGAGGCCTACAAGAGACCCAGTACTTC.

This chain links TRBV20-1 with TRBJ1-2; no clear D gene. Trimming shortened V by 0 bases and J by 3 bases, and 14 bases separated the two germline ends. The CDR3 is made up of 15 amino acids. Germline-derived CDR1 and CDR2 are DFQATT and SNEGSKA (reference sequence). The CDR3 DNA reads as TGCAGTGCTAGAGATCCCGGAGTCGGTGACTATGGCTACACCTTC. Its protein product is CSARDPGVGDYGYTF.

This clonotype appeared once. At one end, the junction sequence differs from germline, possibly due to a read error. V is TRBV7-6 and J is TRBJ2-2; TRBD2 matches at 10 bases. Germline V gene data show CDR1 as SGHVS and CDR2 as FNYEAQ. The CDR3 extends over 16 amino acids. CDR3 DNA: TGTGCCAGCAGCCCTCTAGCGGGGGTGAACACCGGGGAGCTGTCTTTT. It yields the protein CASSPLAGVNTGELSF.

Only a few counts were recorded for this clonotype. V gene TRBV7-9 combines with J gene TRBJ1-1; D not certain. The V and J ends lost 1 base and 7 bases respectively, with 10 bases between them. The CDR3 runs 13 residues. CDR1 SEHNR and CDR2 FQNEAQ come from the germline V gene (reference sequence). The CDR3 nucleotides read TGTGCCAGCAGCTTAGAGCTGGGCCTTGAAGCTTTCTTT. It translates to CASSLELGLEAFF.

The chain employs TRBV19 and TRBJ2-7, with no clear D. The ends were cut back, 5 bases at V and 7 bases at J, with 15 bases in the middle. Germline V gives CDR1 LNHDA, CDR2 SQIVND (reference sequence). CDR3 length: 13 amino acids. Here the CDR3 reads CASSSGRFSEQYF. CDR3 in DNA: TGTGCCAGTAGTTCAGGACGGTTCTCTGAGCAGTACTTC.

The chain carries TRBV29-1 and TRBJ2-2, with D unclear. Trimming pared 2 bases from V and 5 bases from J, leaving 3 bases between. Per the germline V gene, CDR1 is SQVTM and CDR2 is ANQGSEA. CDR3 size: 11 residues. The CDR3 loop reads CSVEKTGELFF. The CDR3 DNA is TGCAGCGTTGAAAAGACCGGGGAGCTGTTTTTT.

The chain has TRBV6-1 and TRBJ1-1, with TRBD1 identical over 8 bases. The CDR3 runs to 18 residues. Germline V gives CDR1 MNHNS, CDR2 SASEGT. The V and J ends lost 7 bases and 1 base, in that order; junction bases with no gene match: 17. The CDR3 loop reads CASTLRTGSVSGNTEAFF. The CDR3 DNA reads TGTGCCAGCACTTTACGGACAGGGTCCGTCAGCGGGAACACTGAAGCTTTCTTT.

This clonotype was seen more than once but under ten times. The chain couples TRBV28 to TRBJ2-7, with TRBD2 matching over 7 bases. The V gene end was trimmed by 6 bases and the J gene end by 6 bases; junction bases not matched to a gene: 5. The CDR3 length is 12 residues. The germline V gene encodes CDR1 MDHEN and CDR2 SYDVKM. The CDR3 nucleotides are TGTGCCAGCAGGGATTCGGGAGGCGAGCAGTACTTC. As protein: CASRDSGGEQYF.

The gene calls are TRBV7-8 and TRBJ2-1; D is possibly TRBD1 (5 bases). This CDR3 contains 16 residues. The ends were cut back, 5 bases at V and 1 base at J, with 15 bases in the middle. From germline, CDR1 is SGHVS and CDR2 FQNEAQ. The chain's CDR3 is CASSPQGGRSYNEQFF. The CDR3 DNA is TGTGCCAGCAGCCCCCAGGGCGGAAGATCCTACAATGAGCAGTTCTTC. The entire variable domain, with the rest obtained from reference TRBV7-8 and TRBJ2-1, is as follows: GAGVSQSPRYKVAKRGQDVALRCDPISGHVSLFWYQQALGQGPEFLTYFQNEAQLDKSGLPSDRFFAERPEGSVSTLKIQRTQQEDSAVYLCASSPQGGRSYNEQFFGPGTRLTVL.

The chain joins TRBV4-2 to TRBJ1-2; D may be TRBD1 (5 bases). Germline V CDR1 and CDR2: LGHNA, YNFKEQ. The germline V and J ends were trimmed by 6 bases and 5 bases, with 16 bases remaining between them. The CDR3 totals 14 residues. CDR3 DNA: TGTGCCAGCAGTCGATCGGGACTCTCGTATGGCTACACCTTC. It is translated as CASSRSGLSYGYTF.

This clonotype was detected a few times. The chain couples TRBV7-9 to TRBJ1-1; D remains ambiguous. The CDR3 runs to 12 residues. The V end lost 5 bases, the J end lost 3 bases, and 7 bases lay between the germline ends. Germline V gene lookup returns CDR1 SEHNR and CDR2 FQNEAQ (reference sequence). CDR3 in amino acids: CASSPFDTEAFF. CDR3 sequence (DNA): TGTGCCAGCAGCCCCTTCGACACTGAAGCTTTCTTT.

V and J are TRBV7-2 and TRBJ1-3, with 8 bases identical to TRBD1. The CDR3 loop spans 14 amino acids. The germline V gene has CDR1 SGHTA and CDR2 FQGNSA. Trimming took 4 bases from V and 8 from J; bases not matched to a gene: 7. CDR3 protein: CASSSGQVPHTIYF. CDR3 DNA sequence: TGTGCCAGCAGCTCGGGACAGGTTCCACACACCATATATTTT. Drawing the rest from reference TRBV7-2 and TRBJ1-3, the complete variable domain is GAGVSQSPSNKVTEKGKDVELRCDPISGHTALYWYRQSLGQGLEFLIYFQGNSAPDKSGLPSDRFSAERTGGSVSTLTIQRTQQEDSAVYLCASSSGQVPHTIYFGEGSWLTVV.